The 4 T cell receptor beta chains reported below all come from one sample, sequenced in a study of cytomegalovirus exposure and HLA in healthy donors. PCR involved 60 Vbeta and 13 Jbeta primers. Profiled with immunoSEQ multiplex PCR; TCRdb holds only in-frame clones, not every one. The repertoire holds about 150,000 clones, with 70% as singletons. The sample taken for sequencing was PBMCs. Every receptor here comes from a woman aged 55-70 years in good health and CMV-seropositive.

The V gene is TRBV18, the J gene TRBJ1-4, with 11 bases fitting TRBD1. J lost 8 bases, V lost 3 bases, and 5 bases had no gene match. Germline values: CDR1 KGHSH, CDR2 LQKENI. The CDR3 has 15 residues. The CDR3 protein is CASSPGTGGAEKLFF. The CDR3 DNA reads as TGTGCCAGCTCACCTGGGACAGGGGGGGCGGAAAAACTGTTTTTT.

As DNA, the CDR3 is TGTGCCAGCAGTGAACTACAGGGTGCCACTGAAGCTTTCTTT. This codes for CASSELQGATEAFF. The chain carries TRBV6-1 and TRBJ1-1; perhaps TRBD1 as D (6 bases). Germline CDR1 reads MNHNS; CDR2 reads SASEGT. The CDR3 has 14 residues. The V and J ends lost 2 bases and 4 bases respectively, with 11 bases between them.

The J gene is TRBJ1-1, the V gene TRBV4-2, with D maybe TRBD1 (6 bases). V gave up 1 base and J gave up 3 bases, with 12 bases separating them. CDR1 and CDR2 (germline): LGHNA, YNFKEQ. The CDR3 runs to 15 residues. In nucleotides, the CDR3 is TGTGCCAGCAGCCAAGCGGGGGGGCGCGACACTGAAGCTTTCTTT. Protein product: CASSQAGGRDTEAFF.

The chain uses TRBV6-6 and TRBJ2-7; the match to TRBD1 covers 7 bases. The trim removed 0 bases at V and 10 bases at J, leaving 9 bases unmatched. The CDR3 extends over 14 amino acids. From germline, CDR1 is MNHNY and CDR2 SVGAGI (reference sequence). The CDR3 nucleotides are TGTGCCAGCAGTTACTCTGGGGACAGCCAACTTCAGTACTTC. Translating it yields CASSYSGDSQLQYF.